There are many counts of the clone carrying this T cell receptor beta chain. Its antigen is currently unknown. The source of the sample is a study of early T cells in non-severe SARS-CoV-2 infection. Background on the study: Sequencing targeted bulk RNA from unsorted whole blood, leaving chains unpaired.

General study findings and limits: VDJdb matching, biased toward anti-spike CD8 responses, missed private and CD4 specificities.

The germline V gene has CDR1 MNHEY and CDR2 SVGAGI. The CDR3 is 15 amino acids. The V end was cut by 0 bases, the J end by 2 bases, with 10 bases between. Each CDR3 protein is one row after TCRdb ran MiXCR on the 5' RACE reads. The sample holds tens of thousands of distinct CDR3 sequences, roughly 9.4% seen once. This clonotype originated in an adult who was a healthcare worker with PCR-confirmed SARS-CoV-2 infection or an uninfected control (not recorded which). The genes are TRBV6-5 and TRBJ1-2; D ambiguous. Sequenced: whole blood. The CDR3 reads CASSYSTWGNYGYTF. DNA for the CDR3: TGTGCCAGCAGTTACTCAACGTGGGGAAACTATGGCTACACCTTC.